This T cell receptor beta chain originates from a study of cytomegalovirus exposure and HLA in healthy donors. About the study: A prior analysis found about 110 million unique TCR beta sequences from 150 million to 200 million T cells.

J gave up 7 bases and V 1 base, and 13 bases lay outside the gene matches. The germline CDR1 and CDR2 sequences are SQVTM and ANQGSEA. CDR3 length: 16 residues. Concerning this clone itself: Its antigen is as yet unknown.

Whole-study results and caveats: The number of N-insertions in an Asian-associated ancestry cluster was reportedly below the approximately 700-donor mean in a later analysis. Most TCR beta V segments were productive about 87% or about 30% of the time in an earlier analysis. Clonal expansion, a later analysis showed, was greater in HLA-associated TCR beta chains than in equally common others.

The PCR ran on 60 Vbeta and 13 Jbeta primers. Libraries were prepared by immunoSEQ multiplex PCR; TCRdb keeps only in-frame clonotypes and omits some of them. This sample has 120,000 to 150,000 clones, with about 75% found just once. The rearrangement links TRBV29-1 to TRBJ2-1; 7 bases are shared with TRBD2. The material sequenced was PBMCs. The sequence was obtained from a man aged 55 to 70 in good health and CMV-seronegative. This CDR3 reads CSVEVRPGRVYNEQFF. As DNA, the CDR3 is TGCAGCGTTGAAGTAAGGCCAGGGAGGGTATATAATGAGCAGTTCTTC.